Below, 15 T cell receptor beta chains from the same sample are listed, as sequenced in a study of vaccination effects on CD4 cells after COVID-19. Their target antigens are unknown. With the ViraFEST assay, the study expanded antigen-specific CD4+ T cells using viral peptide pools, then sequenced them. Isolating CD4+ T cells followed ten to eleven days of culture. Convalescent patients had PCR-confirmed SARS-CoV-2 infection between March and December 2020. The assay was immunoSEQ multiplex PCR, and TCRdb's table has in-frame clones only and misses some. This table has about 27,000 clones, 70% to 80% appearing once. Sequencing used CD4+ T cells from PBMCs cultured with HCoV-NL63 spike peptides, obtained before COVID-19 vaccination. The source is a human donor who had a prior SARS-CoV-2 infection.

This clone qualifies as medium-sized. This chain links TRBV5-4 with TRBJ1-1; D is unresolved. The CDR3 is 11 amino acids. CDR1 is SGHNT, CDR2 YYREEE, per germline (reference sequence). V was cut by 6 bases and J by 1 base, with 4 bases left in between. The CDR3 spells CASIWNTEAFF. The CDR3 DNA reads as TGTGCCAGCATATGGAACACTGAAGCTTTCTTT.

This rearrangement joins TRBV2 to TRBJ1-1; D is unclear. The CDR3 sequence is 15 residues long. Trimming took 9 bases from V and 0 from J, leaving 17 bases between them. Germline V gives CDR1 SNHLY, CDR2 FYNNEI. The CDR3: CARESRGELNTEAFF. The CDR3 coding sequence is TGTGCCAGGGAGTCCCGTGGGGAATTGAACACTGAAGCTTTCTTT.

V gene TRBV19 combines with J gene TRBJ2-2, with D perhaps being TRBD1 or TRBD2 (5 bases each). The germline gives CDR1 LNHDA, CDR2 SQIVND (reference sequence). This CDR3 has 13 residues. CDR3 region: CAEDGGNTGELFF. The CDR3 DNA reads as TGTGCTGAGGATGGGGGGAACACCGGGGAGCTGTTTTTT.

The genes are TRBV7-8 and TRBJ2-1, with unresolved D. CDR1 and CDR2 from the germline V gene are SGHVS and FQNEAQ. V was shortened by 5 bases and J by 3 bases, with 11 bases between the two germline ends. This CDR3 comprises 14 residues. The CDR3 sequence: CASSVLPLYNEQFF. The DNA for the CDR3 is TGTGCCAGCAGCGTGCTGCCCCTCTACAATGAGCAGTTCTTC.

This clone was seen only a few times. This sequence joins TRBV5-4 and TRBJ1-4; D may be TRBD1 (6 bases). The V end was cut by 4 bases, the J end by 5 bases, with 15 bases between. Per the germline V gene, CDR1 is SGHNT and CDR2 is YYREEE (reference sequence). The CDR3 runs 15 residues. The CDR3 reads CASSDSRGLNEKLFF. The DNA of the CDR3 is TGTGCCAGCAGCGATAGCAGGGGTCTCAATGAAAAACTGTTTTTT.

The V gene is TRBV2, the J gene TRBJ2-5; the D gene is possibly TRBD1 (6 bases). In germline, CDR1 is SNHLY, CDR2 FYNNEI. The length of the CDR3 is 14 residues. Deletions cut 8 bases from V and 4 bases from J, with 17 bases between. CDR3 DNA: TGTGCCAGCCTAGGGCAATTAGGGGGAGAGACCCAGTACTTC. Translating it yields CASLGQLGGETQYF.

The V call is TRBV7-2, the J call TRBJ1-2; tentative D call: TRBD1 (5 bases). This CDR3 comprises 13 residues. The ends were cut back, 8 bases at V and 4 bases at J, with 14 bases in the middle. CDR1 and CDR2 from the germline V gene are SGHTA and FQGNSA. This chain's CDR3 is CASGRDRTYGYTF. The CDR3 DNA follows: TGTGCCAGCGGGAGGGACCGAACCTATGGCTACACCTTC.

The chain recombines TRBV7-2 with TRBJ2-7; D is possibly TRBD1 or TRBD2 (6 bases each). V lost 3 bases and J 3 bases, leaving 15 bases between the germline ends. Germline CDR1 SGHTA, CDR2 FQGNSA. The CDR3 extends over 15 amino acids. CDR3 amino acids: CASSFSGGQNYEQYF. CDR3 bases: TGTGCCAGCAGCTTCTCTGGGGGGCAGAACTACGAGCAGTACTTC.

This clone was seen a handful of times. The gene calls are TRBV3-1 (or the pseudogene TRBV3-2) and TRBJ1-5; D not resolved. The V end was cut by 0 bases, the J end by 4 bases, with 4 bases between. Looked up from germline, CDR1 is LGHDT and CDR2 is YNNKEL (reference sequence). The CDR3 extends over 13 amino acids. CDR3 protein: CASSQDPNQPQHF. CDR3 nucleotides: TGTGCCAGCAGCCAAGACCCAAATCAGCCCCAGCATTTT.

This rearrangement joins TRBV10-3 to TRBJ2-3; D uncertain. The CDR3 covers 13 residues. The V and J ends lost 3 bases and 2 bases respectively, with 6 bases between them. Per the germline V gene, CDR1 is ENHRY and CDR2 is SYGVKD. CDR3 sequence: CAISDGDTDTQYF. CDR3 coding DNA: TGTGCCATCAGTGATGGGGACACAGATACGCAGTATTTT.

This clone was detected only a few times. The chain has TRBV10-3 and TRBJ1-1; no reliable D call. This CDR3 contains 13 residues. Trimming shortened V by 0 bases and J by 1 base, and 3 bases separated the two germline ends. From germline, CDR1 is ENHRY and CDR2 SYGVKD. CDR3 loop: CAISESENTEAFF. The DNA of the CDR3 is TGTGCCATCAGTGAGTCGGAGAACACTGAAGCTTTCTTT.

The J gene is TRBJ2-1, the V gene TRBV11-1; 9 positions match TRBD2. The germline gives CDR1 SGHAT, CDR2 FQDESV (reference sequence). V lost 6 bases to trimming and J lost 0 bases; unmatched junction nucleotides: 6. This CDR3 region has 16 residues. In DNA form, the CDR3 reads TGTGCCAGCAGTCCTAGCGGGGCTAGCTCCTACAATGAGCAGTTCTTC. This gives the protein CASSPSGASSYNEQFF.

This chain connects TRBV5-1 to TRBJ1-4; D gene ambiguous. Trimming took 2 bases from V and 0 from J, leaving 11 bases between them. The CDR3 is 16 residues long. Germline CDR1 reads SGHRS; CDR2 reads YFSETQ. CDR3 region: CASSLGPLTTNEKLFF. The DNA of the CDR3 is TGCGCCAGCAGCTTAGGACCTCTAACAACTAATGAAAAACTGTTTTTT.

V is TRBV7-2 and J is TRBJ2-5; D gene uncertain. The V gene lost 1 base and the J gene lost 5 bases, with 8 bases spanning the gap. There are 13 residues in the CDR3. Germline values: CDR1 SGHTA, CDR2 FQGNSA. CDR3 amino acids: CASSLGFVETQYF. The CDR3 region has the DNA TGTGCCAGCAGCTTAGGGTTCGTGGAGACCCAGTACTTC. Together with reference TRBV7-2 and TRBJ2-5, the CDR3 gives the full variable domain: GAGVSQSPSNKVTEKGKDVELRCDPISGHTALYWYRQSLGQGLEFLIYFQGNSAPDKSGLPSDRFSAERTGGSVSTLTIQRTQQEDSAVYLCASSLGFVETQYFGPGTRLLVL.

In its sample, this clone was seen a few times. This chain links TRBV29-1 with TRBJ1-5, with 11 positions matching TRBD1. The CDR3 has 14 residues. Germline V gene lookup returns CDR1 SQVTM and CDR2 ANQGSEA. V gave up 4 bases and J gave up 7 bases; unmatched junction bases: 6. The CDR3 here is CSVGTGGAGQPQHF. For the CDR3, the DNA is TGCAGCGTTGGGACAGGGGGCGCAGGGCAGCCCCAGCATTTT.